This T cell receptor (beta chain) was profiled in a study of blood T cell repertoires in COVID-19. Study as a whole: Samples representing acute and convalescent COVID-19 were sourced from the United States, Italy and Spain. T cells, B-cell-depleted T cells, or PBMCs provided the cDNA or gDNA that served as material.

The sample holds a few counts of this clone. Assay used: immunoSEQ multiplex PCR; TCRdb lists only in-frame clones, some missing. The repertoire consists of about 59,000 clones, with roughly 79% occurring once and the leading ten covering 25% to 30%. V trimming: 7 bases; J trimming: 8 bases; junction bases outside the gene matches: 10. Germline V gene lookup returns CDR1 MDHEN and CDR2 SYDVKM. The CDR3 length is 13 residues. This chain connects TRBV28 to TRBJ1-2; 7 nucleotides agree with TRBD1. The sequencing sample was made of peripheral blood. The sequence derives from a woman older than 75 with active or convalescent COVID-19. The CDR3 bases are TGTGCCAGCATCACGGGACAGTCTCGGGGCTACACCTTC. Its translation is CASITGQSRGYTF.